This record looks at one TCR beta chain sequence and its context. Antigen: not known. Sequencing was performed with immunoSEQ multiplex PCR; in TCRdb, only in-frame clones are kept and a portion is missing. The sample yields some 2.4 million clones, approximately 93% seen once. The data were obtained in a study of shared clonotypes between healthy human individuals. The wider study: The cohort had a couple of women and a few men, ages 18 to 49. Study-level results: Sampling included only blood; tissue repertoires likely differ. Memory subsets generally showed smaller estimated richness than naive subsets did. Non-shared clonotypes had lower generation probabilities than clonotypes shared by all four sorted-subset donors.

The CDR3 extends over 14 amino acids. CDR1 and CDR2 from the germline V gene are LNHDA and SQIVND (reference sequence). V was cut by 0 bases and J by 9 bases, with 12 bases left in between. The sequenced material came from naive CD4+ T cells from PBMCs. Described subset: CD45RA+ positively selected. The chain joins TRBV19 to TRBJ1-5; D possibly corresponds to TRBD1 (5 bases). The source is a man younger than 30 in good health. Some clones in this sample may be carry-over from other donors' samples. The CDR3 DNA reads TGTGCCAGTAGTATAGATCAGGGACCGATGCCCCAGCATTTT. It is translated as CASSIDQGPMPQHF.